The T cell receptor beta chain under discussion was sequenced for a study of radiotherapy plus CTLA-4 blockade in lung cancer. General observations from the study: How blood T cell clones changed early, along with interferon-beta, reportedly forecast response best. TCR clones from tumors expanded in blood after radiotherapy plus ipilimumab.

Sequencing used immunoSEQ multiplex PCR; TCRdb keeps in-frame clones, though not all of them. Of tens of thousands of clones listed, approximately 75% are singletons. The CDR3 is 16 amino acids. Germline values: CDR1 SGHRS, CDR2 YFSETQ. Between the trimmed V and J ends, which lost 5 bases and 2 bases, there was a span of 17 bases. It was focal radiation plus CTLA-4 blockade with ipilimumab that patients with chemo-refractory metastatic non-small-cell lung cancer received. Concerning this clone itself: No antigen is known for it.

This clonotype originated in a human donor with non-small cell lung cancer who had a complete response to radiotherapy plus ipilimumab. Here the sequenced sample was peripheral blood, taken from a patient treated with radiotherapy plus ipilimumab. This sequence joins TRBV5-1 and TRBJ1-3; tentative D call: TRBD1 (5 bases). The CDR3 DNA reads as TGCGCCAGCAGTTCCTCGGGGCCCGGGACTGGAAACACCATATATTTT. This sequence encodes CASSSSGPGTGNTIYF.